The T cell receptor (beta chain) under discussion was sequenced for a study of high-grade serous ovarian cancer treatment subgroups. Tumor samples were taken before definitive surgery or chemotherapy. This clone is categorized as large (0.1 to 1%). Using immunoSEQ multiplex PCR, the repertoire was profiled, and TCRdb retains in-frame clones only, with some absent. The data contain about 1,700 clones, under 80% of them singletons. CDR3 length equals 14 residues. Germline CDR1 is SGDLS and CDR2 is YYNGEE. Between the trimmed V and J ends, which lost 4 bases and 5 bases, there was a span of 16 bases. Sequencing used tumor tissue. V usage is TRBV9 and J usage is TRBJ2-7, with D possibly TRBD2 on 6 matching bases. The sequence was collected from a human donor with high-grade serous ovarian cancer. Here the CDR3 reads CASSLTRFGNEQYF. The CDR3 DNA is TGTGCCAGCAGCCTGACTAGATTTGGAAACGAGCAGTACTTC.